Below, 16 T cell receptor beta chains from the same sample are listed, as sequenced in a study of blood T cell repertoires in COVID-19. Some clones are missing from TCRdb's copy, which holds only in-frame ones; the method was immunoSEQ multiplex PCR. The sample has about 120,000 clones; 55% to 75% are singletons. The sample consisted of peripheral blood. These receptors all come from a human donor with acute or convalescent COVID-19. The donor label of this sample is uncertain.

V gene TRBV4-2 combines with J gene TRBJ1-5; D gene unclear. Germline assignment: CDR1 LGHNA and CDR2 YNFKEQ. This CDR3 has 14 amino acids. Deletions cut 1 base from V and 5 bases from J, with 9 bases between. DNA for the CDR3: TGTGCCAGCAGCCAAGTCGACGGAGATCAGCCCCAGCATTTT. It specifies CASSQVDGDQPQHF.

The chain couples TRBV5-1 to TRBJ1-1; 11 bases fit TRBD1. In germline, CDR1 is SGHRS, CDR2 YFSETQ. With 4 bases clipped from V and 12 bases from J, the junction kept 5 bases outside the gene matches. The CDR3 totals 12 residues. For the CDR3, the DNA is TGCGCCAGCAGCCGGGACAGGGGGTTATCTTTCTTT. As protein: CASSRDRGLSFF.

The chain's CDR3 is CASSISPGTGGYTGELFF. CDR3 DNA: TGTGCCAGTAGTATCAGCCCCGGGACAGGGGGCTACACCGGGGAGCTGTTTTTT. The chain carries TRBV19 and TRBJ2-2, with 12 bases fitting TRBD1. The germline gives CDR1 LNHDA, CDR2 SQIVND (reference sequence). The CDR3 covers 18 residues. The junction had 8 bases not matched to a gene; V was cut back by 3 bases and J by 3 bases.

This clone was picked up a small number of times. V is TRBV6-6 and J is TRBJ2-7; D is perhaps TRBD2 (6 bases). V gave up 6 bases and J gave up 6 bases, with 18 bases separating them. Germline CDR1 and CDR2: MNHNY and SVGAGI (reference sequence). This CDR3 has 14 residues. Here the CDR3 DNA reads TGTGCCAGCAGATCAGGGACTTTGGATGGCGAGCAGTACGTC. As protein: CASRSGTLDGEQYV.

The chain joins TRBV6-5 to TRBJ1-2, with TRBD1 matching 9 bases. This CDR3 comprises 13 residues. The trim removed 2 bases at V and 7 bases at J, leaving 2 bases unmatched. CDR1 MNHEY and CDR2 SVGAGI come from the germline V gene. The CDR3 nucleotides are TGTGCCAGCAGTTACGGGACAGGGCCTGGCTACACCTTC. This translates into CASSYGTGPGYTF.

The CDR3 region has the DNA TGTGCCAGCAGCTTCGGGACTAGCGGGGCCCCAGATACGCAGTATTTT. Protein sequence: CASSFGTSGAPDTQYF. The chain uses TRBV11-3 and TRBJ2-3; the match to TRBD2 covers 13 bases. This CDR3 has 16 residues. The V segment lost 3 bases and the J segment 4 bases; nucleotides outside the gene matches: 4. CDR1 SGHNT and CDR2 YENEEA come from the germline V gene.

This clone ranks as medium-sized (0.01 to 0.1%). The CDR3 DNA reads as TGTGCCAGCAGTGAAGCGTGGGAGCACACTGAAGCTTTCTTT. It translates to CASSEAWEHTEAFF. The rearrangement uses TRBV6-1 and TRBJ1-1, with D unresolved. Germline V gives CDR1 MNHNS, CDR2 SASEGT. This CDR3 is built from 14 residues. V lost 0 bases to trimming and J lost 3 bases, with 8 bases between them.

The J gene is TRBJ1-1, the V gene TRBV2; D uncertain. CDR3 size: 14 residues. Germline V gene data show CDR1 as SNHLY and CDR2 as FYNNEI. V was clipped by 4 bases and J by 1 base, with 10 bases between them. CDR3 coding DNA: TGTGCCAGCAGTGTCGACCAGGCGAACACTGAAGCTTTCTTT. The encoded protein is CASSVDQANTEAFF. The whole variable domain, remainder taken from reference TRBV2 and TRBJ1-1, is EPEVTQTPSHQVTQMGQEVILRCVPISNHLYFYWYRQILGQKVEFLVSFYNNEISEKSEIFDDQFSVERPDGSNFTLKIRSTKLEDSAMYFCASSVDQANTEAFFGQGTRLTVV.

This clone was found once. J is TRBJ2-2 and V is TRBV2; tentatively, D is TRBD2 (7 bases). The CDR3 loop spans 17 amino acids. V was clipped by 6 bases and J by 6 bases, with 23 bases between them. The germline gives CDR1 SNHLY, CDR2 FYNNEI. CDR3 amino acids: CASRRGGVRFEAGELFF. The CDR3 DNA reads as TGTGCCAGCAGGAGAGGGGGGGTTAGATTCGAGGCCGGGGAGCTGTTTTTT. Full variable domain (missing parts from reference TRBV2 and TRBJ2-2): EPEVTQTPSHQVTQMGQEVILRCVPISNHLYFYWYRQILGQKVEFLVSFYNNEISEKSEIFDDQFSVERPDGSNFTLKIRSTKLEDSAMYFCASRRGGVRFEAGELFFGEGSRLTVL.

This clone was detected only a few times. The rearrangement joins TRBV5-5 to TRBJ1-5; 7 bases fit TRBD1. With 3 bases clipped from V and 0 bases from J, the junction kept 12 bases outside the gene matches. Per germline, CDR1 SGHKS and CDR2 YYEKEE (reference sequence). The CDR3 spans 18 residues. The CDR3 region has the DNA TGTGCCAGCAGCTCGACAGGGAGTTTGGGCCATAGCAATCAGCCCCAGCATTTT. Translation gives CASSSTGSLGHSNQPQHF.

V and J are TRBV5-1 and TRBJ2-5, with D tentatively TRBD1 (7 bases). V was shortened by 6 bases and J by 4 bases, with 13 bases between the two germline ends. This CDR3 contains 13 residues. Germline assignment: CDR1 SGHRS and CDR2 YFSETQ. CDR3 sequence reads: CASNRGSGETQYF. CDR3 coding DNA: TGCGCCAGCAACAGGGGTAGCGGAGAGACCCAGTACTTC.

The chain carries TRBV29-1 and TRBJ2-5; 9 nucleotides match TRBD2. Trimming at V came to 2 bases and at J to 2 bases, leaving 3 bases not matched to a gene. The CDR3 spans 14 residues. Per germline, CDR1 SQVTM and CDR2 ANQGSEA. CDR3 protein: CSVELAGFQETQYF. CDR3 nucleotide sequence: TGCAGCGTTGAACTAGCGGGGTTTCAAGAGACCCAGTACTTC.

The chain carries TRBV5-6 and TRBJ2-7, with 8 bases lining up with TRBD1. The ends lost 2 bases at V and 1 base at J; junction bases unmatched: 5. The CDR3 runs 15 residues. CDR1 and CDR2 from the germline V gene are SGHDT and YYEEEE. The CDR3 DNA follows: TGTGCCAGCAGCTTCGGGACAGGTCAGTCCTACGAGCAGTACTTC. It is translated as CASSFGTGQSYEQYF.

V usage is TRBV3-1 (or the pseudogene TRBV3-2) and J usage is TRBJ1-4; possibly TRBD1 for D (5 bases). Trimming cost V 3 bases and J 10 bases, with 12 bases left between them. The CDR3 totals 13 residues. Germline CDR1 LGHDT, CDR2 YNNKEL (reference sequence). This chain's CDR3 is CASSHFQGTKLFF. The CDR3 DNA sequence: TGTGCCAGCAGCCACTTTCAGGGCACAAAACTGTTTTTT.

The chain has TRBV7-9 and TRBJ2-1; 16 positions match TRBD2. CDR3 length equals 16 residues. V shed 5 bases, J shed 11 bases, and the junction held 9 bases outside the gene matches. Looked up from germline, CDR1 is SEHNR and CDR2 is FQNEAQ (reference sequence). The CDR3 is CASSLGLAGGPDKQFF. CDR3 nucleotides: TGTGCCAGCAGCCTGGGACTAGCGGGGGGGCCCGATAAGCAGTTCTTC.

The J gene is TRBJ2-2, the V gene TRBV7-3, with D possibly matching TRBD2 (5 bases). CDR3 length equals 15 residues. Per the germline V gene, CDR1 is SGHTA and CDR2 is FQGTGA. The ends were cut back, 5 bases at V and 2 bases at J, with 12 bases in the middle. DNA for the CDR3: TGTGCCAGCAGCCAGACGGACTCTAACACCGGGGAGCTGTTTTTT. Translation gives CASSQTDSNTGELFF.